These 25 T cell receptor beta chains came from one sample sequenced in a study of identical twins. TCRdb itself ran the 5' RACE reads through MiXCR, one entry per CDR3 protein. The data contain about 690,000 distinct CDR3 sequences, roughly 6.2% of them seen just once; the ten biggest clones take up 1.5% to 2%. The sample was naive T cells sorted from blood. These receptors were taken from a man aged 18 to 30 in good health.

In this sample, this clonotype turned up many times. The CDR3 DNA reads as TGTGCCACCAGCCCTCCCGGGACAAACACCGGGGAGCTGTTTTTT. Protein: CATSPPGTNTGELFF. The chain has TRBV24-1 and TRBJ2-2, with D perhaps TRBD1 (6 bases). Germline loops: CDR1 KGHDR, CDR2 SFDVKD. Trimming shortened V by 7 bases and J by 2 bases, and 13 bases separated the two germline ends. The length of the CDR3 is 15 residues.

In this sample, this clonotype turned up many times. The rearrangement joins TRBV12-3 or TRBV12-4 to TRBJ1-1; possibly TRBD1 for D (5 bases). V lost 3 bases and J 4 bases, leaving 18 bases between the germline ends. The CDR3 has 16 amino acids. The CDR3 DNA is TGTGCCAGCAGTTTGATATTGAGACCTGGGGCCACTGAAGCTTTCTTT. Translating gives CASSLILRPGATEAFF.

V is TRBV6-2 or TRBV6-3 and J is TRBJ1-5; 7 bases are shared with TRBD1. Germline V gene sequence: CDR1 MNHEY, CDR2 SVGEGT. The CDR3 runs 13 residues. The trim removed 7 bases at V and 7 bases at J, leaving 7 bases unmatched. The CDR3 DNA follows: TGTGCCAGCAACACAGGGGTTCGGCAGCCCCAGCATTTT. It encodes CASNTGVRQPQHF.

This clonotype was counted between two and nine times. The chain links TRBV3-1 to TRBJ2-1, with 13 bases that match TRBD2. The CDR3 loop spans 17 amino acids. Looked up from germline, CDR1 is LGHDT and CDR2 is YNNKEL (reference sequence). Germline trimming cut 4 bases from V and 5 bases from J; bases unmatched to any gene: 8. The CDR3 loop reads CASSRRLAGGLNNEQFF. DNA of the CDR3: TGTGCCAGCAGCCGCAGACTAGCGGGAGGCCTTAACAATGAGCAGTTCTTC.

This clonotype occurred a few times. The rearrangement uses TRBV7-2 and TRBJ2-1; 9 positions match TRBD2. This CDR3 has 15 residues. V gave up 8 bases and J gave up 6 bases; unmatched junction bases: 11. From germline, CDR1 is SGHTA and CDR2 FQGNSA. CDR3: CASAPRTSAGNEQFF. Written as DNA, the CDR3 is TGTGCCAGCGCCCCTCGGACTAGCGCGGGCAATGAGCAGTTCTTC.

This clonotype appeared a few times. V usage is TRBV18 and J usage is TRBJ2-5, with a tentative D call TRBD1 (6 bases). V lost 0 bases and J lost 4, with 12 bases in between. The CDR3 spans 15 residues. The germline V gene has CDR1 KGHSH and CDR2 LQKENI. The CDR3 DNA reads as TGTGCCAGCTCACCACCGAACAGGGCTAGAGAGACCCAGTACTTC. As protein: CASSPPNRARETQYF.

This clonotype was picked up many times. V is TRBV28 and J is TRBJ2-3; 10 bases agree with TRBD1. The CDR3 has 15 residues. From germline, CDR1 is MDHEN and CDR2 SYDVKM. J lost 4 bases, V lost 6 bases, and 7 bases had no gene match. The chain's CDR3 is CASSTAGTGADTQYF. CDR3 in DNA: TGTGCCAGCAGCACCGCCGGGACAGGGGCAGATACGCAGTATTTT.

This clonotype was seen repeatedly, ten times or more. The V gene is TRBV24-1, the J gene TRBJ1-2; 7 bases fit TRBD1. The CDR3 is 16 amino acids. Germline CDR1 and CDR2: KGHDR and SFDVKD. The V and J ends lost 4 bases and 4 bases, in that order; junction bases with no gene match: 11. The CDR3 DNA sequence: TGTGCCACCAGTGACTTTGGTGGGGACAGAGTCTATGGCTACACCTTC. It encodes CATSDFGGDRVYGYTF.

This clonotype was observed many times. The CDR3 protein is CATSRGQTYNEQFF. CDR3 DNA: TGTGCCACTTCGAGGGGACAGACCTACAATGAGCAGTTCTTC. The chain is built from TRBV24-1 and TRBJ2-1; 7 bases line up with TRBD1. Trimming at V came to 10 bases and at J to 2 bases, leaving 7 bases not matched to a gene. The CDR3 covers 14 residues. Germline V gene lookup returns CDR1 KGHDR and CDR2 SFDVKD.

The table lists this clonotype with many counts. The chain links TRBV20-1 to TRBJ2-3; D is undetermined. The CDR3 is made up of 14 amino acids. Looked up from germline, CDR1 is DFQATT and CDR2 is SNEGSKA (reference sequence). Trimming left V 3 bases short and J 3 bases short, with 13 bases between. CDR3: CSARELTSTDTQYF. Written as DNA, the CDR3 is TGCAGTGCTAGGGAGCTCACCAGTACAGATACGCAGTATTTT.

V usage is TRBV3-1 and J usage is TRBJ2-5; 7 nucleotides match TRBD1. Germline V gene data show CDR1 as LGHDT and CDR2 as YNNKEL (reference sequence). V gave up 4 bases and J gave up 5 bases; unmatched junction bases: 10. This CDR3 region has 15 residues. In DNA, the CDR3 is TGTGCCAGCAGCCCACTCACAGGGGATGGTGAGACCCAGTACTTC. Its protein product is CASSPLTGDGETQYF.

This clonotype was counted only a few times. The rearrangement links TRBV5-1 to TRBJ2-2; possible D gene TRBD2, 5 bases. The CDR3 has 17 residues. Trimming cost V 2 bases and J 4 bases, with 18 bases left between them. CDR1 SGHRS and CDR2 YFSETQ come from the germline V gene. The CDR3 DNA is TGCGCCAGCAGCTTTACTCCGGGCGGGCCTATCACCGGGGAGCTGTTTTTT. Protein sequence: CASSFTPGGPITGELFF.

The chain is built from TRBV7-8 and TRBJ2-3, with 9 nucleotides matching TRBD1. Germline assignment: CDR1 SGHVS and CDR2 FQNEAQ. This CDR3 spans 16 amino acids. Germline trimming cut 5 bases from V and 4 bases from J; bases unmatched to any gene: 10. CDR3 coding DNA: TGTGCCAGCAGCATCGGGACAGGGACCTCCGCAGATACGCAGTATTTT. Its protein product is CASSIGTGTSADTQYF.

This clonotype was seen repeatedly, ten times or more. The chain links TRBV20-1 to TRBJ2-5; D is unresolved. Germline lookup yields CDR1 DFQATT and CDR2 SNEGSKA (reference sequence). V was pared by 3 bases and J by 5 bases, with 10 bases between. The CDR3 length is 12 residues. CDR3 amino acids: CSARPLEETQYF. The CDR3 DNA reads TGCAGTGCTAGGCCGCTAGAGGAGACCCAGTACTTC.

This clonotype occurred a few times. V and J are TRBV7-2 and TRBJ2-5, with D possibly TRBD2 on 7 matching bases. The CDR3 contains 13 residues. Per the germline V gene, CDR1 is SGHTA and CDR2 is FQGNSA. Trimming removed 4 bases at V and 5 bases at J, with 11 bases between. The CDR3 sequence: CASSWGGRETQYF. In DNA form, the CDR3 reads TGTGCCAGCAGCTGGGGGGGCAGGGAGACCCAGTACTTC.

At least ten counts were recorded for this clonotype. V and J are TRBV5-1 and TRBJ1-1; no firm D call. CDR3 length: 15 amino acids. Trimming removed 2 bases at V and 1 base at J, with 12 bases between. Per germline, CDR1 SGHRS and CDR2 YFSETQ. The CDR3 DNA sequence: TGCGCCAGCAGCTTAAGAACGGGAGGGAACACTGAAGCTTTCTTT. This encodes CASSLRTGGNTEAFF.

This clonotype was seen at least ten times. The CDR3 region is CSARDARENTEAFF. The CDR3 coding sequence is TGCAGTGCTAGAGATGCACGAGAGAACACTGAAGCTTTCTTT. J is TRBJ1-1 and V is TRBV20-1; D gene uncertain. Per the germline V gene, CDR1 is DFQATT and CDR2 is SNEGSKA (reference sequence). The length of the CDR3 is 14 residues. V shed 0 bases and J shed 1 base, with 9 bases lying between them.

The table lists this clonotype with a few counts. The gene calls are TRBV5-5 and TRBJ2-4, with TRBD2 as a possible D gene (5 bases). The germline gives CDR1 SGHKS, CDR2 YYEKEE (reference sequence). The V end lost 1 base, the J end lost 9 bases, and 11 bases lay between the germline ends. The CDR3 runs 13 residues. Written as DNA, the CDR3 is TGTGCCAGCAGCTTGAGCCTCGAGGGCATTCAGTACTTC. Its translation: CASSLSLEGIQYF.

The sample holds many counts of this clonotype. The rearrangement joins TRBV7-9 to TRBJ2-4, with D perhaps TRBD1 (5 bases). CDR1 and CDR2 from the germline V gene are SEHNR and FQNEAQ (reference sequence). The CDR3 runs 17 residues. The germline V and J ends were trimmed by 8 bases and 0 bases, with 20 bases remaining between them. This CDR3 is CASATWGGELAKNIQYF. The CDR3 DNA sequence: TGTGCCAGCGCCACATGGGGCGGAGAGCTAGCCAAAAACATTCAGTACTTC.

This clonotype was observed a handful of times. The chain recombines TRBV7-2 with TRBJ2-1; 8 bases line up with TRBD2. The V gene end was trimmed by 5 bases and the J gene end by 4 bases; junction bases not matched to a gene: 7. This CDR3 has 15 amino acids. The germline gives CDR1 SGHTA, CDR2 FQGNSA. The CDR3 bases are TGTGCCAGCAGCGATAGCGGGATGCGATACAATGAGCAGTTCTTC. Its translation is CASSDSGMRYNEQFF.

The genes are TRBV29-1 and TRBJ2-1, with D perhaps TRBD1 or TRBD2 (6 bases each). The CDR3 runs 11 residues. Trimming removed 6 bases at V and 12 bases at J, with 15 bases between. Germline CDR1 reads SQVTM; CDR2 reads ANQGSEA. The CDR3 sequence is CSVGSGAAQFF. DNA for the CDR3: TGCAGCGTGGGCTCGGGGGCCGCGCAGTTCTTC.

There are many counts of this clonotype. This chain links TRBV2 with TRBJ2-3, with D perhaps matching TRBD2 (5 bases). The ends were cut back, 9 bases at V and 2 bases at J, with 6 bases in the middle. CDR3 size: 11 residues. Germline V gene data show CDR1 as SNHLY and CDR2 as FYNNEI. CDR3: CAREVTDTQYF. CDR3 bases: TGTGCCAGGGAGGTCACAGATACGCAGTATTTT. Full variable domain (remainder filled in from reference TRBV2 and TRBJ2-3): EPEVTQTPSHQVTQMGQEVILRCVPISNHLYFYWYRQILGQKVEFLVSFYNNEISEKSEIFDDQFSVERPDGSNFTLKIRSTKLEDSAMYFCAREVTDTQYFGPGTRLTVL.

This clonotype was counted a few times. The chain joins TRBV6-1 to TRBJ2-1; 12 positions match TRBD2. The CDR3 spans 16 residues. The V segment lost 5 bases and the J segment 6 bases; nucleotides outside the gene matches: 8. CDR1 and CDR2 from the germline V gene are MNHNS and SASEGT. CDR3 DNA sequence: TGTGCCAGCAGTCCCCTACTAGCGGGGGGCATCAATGAGCAGTTCTTC. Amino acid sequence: CASSPLLAGGINEQFF.

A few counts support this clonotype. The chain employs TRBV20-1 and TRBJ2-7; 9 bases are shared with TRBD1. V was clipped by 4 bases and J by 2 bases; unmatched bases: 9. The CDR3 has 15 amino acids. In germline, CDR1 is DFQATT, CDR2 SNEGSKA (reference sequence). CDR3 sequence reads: CSATHPGQGPYEQYF. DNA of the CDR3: TGCAGTGCTACTCACCCGGGACAGGGTCCCTACGAGCAGTACTTC.

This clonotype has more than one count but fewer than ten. In nucleotides, the CDR3 is TGTGCCAGCAACCCACGCTTCCGGGACACTAGCACAGATACGCAGTATTTT. It specifies CASNPRFRDTSTDTQYF. The rearrangement uses TRBV27 and TRBJ2-3; tentatively, D is TRBD1 (6 bases). V lost 7 bases and J 0 bases, leaving 20 bases between the germline ends. The V gene's germline CDR1 is MNHEY and CDR2 SMNVEV (reference sequence). The length of the CDR3 is 17 residues.